The T cell receptor (beta chain) under discussion was sequenced for a study of blood T cell repertoires in COVID-19. The wider study: From the United States, Italy and Spain came samples of acute and convalescent COVID-19. Sample material is recorded as cDNA or gDNA derived from T cells, B-cell-depleted T cells, or PBMCs.

CDR3 length equals 14 residues. The ends were cut back, 3 bases at V and 0 bases at J, with 11 bases in the middle. Germline loops: CDR1 GTSNPN, CDR2 SVGIG (reference sequence). Original analysis: Nucleated cell counts were estimated from reference gene primer amplification. Here immunoSEQ multiplex PCR was the method, and the copy in TCRdb shows in-frame clones only, minus some. That table supplies the V and J calls and clone size; D and trimming were determined from the DNA. The table records roughly 220,000 clones, approximately 90% of them present only once. This chain uses TRBV30 with TRBJ1-2, with D maybe TRBD1 (6 bases). The specimen was peripheral blood. This TCR was recovered from a man younger than 45 who had recovered from COVID-19. CDR3 amino acids: CAWSLGATNYGYTF. CDR3 DNA sequence: TGTGCCTGGAGCTTGGGGGCTACTAACTATGGCTACACCTTC.